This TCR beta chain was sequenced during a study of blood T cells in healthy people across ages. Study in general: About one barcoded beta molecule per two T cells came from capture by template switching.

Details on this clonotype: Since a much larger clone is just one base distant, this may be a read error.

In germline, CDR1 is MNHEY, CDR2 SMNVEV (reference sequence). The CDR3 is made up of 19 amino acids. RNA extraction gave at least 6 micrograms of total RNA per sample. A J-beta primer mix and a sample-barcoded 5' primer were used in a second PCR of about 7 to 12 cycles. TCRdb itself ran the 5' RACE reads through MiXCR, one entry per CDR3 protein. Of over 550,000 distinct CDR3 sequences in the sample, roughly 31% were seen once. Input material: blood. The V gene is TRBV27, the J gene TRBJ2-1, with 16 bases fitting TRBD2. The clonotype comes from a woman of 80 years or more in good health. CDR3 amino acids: CAGSSGLAGGLGSYNEQFF. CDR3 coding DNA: TGTGCCGGCAGTTCGGGACTAGCGGGGGGGCTTGGGTCCTACAATGAGCAGTTCTTC.